The source of this T cell receptor (beta chain) is a study of cytomegalovirus exposure and HLA in healthy donors. The study, taken as a whole, reports: One cluster of highly shared sequence variants probably arose as a sequencing artifact.

Vbeta (60) and Jbeta (13) primers were used in the PCR. In the authors' workflow: Around 10 million shared chains were among tens of millions of unique TCR beta chains counted in a later analysis. Sequenced by immunoSEQ multiplex PCR; TCRdb stores in-frame clones only, minus some. From that table come the V and J calls and clone size; the DNA was used to work out D and trimming. Of some 190,000 clones listed, 65% to 80% were seen once; the top ten hold approximately 1%. This clone was seen a few times. Its matching antigen is unknown. The CDR3 sequence is 14 residues long. Germline CDR1 is SNHLY and CDR2 is FYNNEI. The V and J ends lost 7 bases and 5 bases respectively, with 17 bases between them.

The material sequenced was PBMCs. This TCR derives from a middle-aged woman in good health and CMV-seronegative. The rearrangement uses TRBV2 and TRBJ1-2; maybe TRBD1 (5 bases). CDR3 loop: CASIRGLDGYGYTF. The CDR3 DNA follows: TGTGCCAGCATCCGGGGACTCGACGGGTATGGCTACACCTTC.